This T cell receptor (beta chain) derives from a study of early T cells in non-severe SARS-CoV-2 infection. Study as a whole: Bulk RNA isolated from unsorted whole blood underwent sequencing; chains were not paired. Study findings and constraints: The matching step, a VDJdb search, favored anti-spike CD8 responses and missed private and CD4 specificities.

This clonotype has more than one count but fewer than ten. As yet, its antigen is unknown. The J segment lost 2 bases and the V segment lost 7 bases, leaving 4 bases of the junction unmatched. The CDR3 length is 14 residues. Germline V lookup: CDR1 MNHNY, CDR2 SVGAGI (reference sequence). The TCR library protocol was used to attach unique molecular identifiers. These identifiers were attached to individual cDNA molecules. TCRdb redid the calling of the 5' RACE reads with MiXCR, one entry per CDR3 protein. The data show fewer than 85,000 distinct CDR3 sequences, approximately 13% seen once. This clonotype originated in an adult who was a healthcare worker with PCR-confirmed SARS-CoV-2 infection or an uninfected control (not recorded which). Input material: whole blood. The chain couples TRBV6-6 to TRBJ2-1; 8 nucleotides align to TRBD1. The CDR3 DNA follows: TGTGCCAGCACGGGACAGGCCCCCTACAATGAGCAGTTCTTC. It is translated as CASTGQAPYNEQFF.